This TCR beta chain was profiled in a study of blood T cell repertoires in COVID-19 (dated by TCRdb to the early 2020s). In the study overall: Samples covering the acute and convalescent phases of COVID-19 were provided by collaborators in the United States, Italy and Spain. The prospective study material was composed of cDNA or gDNA derived from T cells, B-cell-depleted T cells, or PBMCs. Where available, HLA class I and class II types were obtained from metadata supplied by the sample provider rather than from assay-based typing. The repertoires were released in a freely available public database meant as a resource for research on the immune response to SARS-CoV-2. Deeply sampled blood TCRbeta repertoires from subjects exposed to, actively infected with, or recovered from COVID-19 were included in the dataset. A de-identified subject ID, COVID-19 status, age in years and sex were almost always included in the sample metadata. The samples were drawn from two sources: the first 160 participants of the ongoing ImmuneRACE study, and some 1,300 subjects contributed by 6 global collaborators.

Overall results and qualifications from the work: How much clinical and demographic metadata was included differed by source and by participant, and the metadata was provided uncurated.

V is pruned by 4 bases and J by 0 bases, leaving 5 bases of the junction without a gene match. The germline V gene (reference sequence) yields PRHDT for CDR1 and FYEKMQ for CDR2. From the cysteine up to the phenylalanine, the CDR3 has a length of 16 residues. This entry keeps only the CDR3 DNA: 48 bases, framed from base 1. This clone was found once. Its binding antigen is unknown. Within one base of it there is no much larger clone, and no base qualities were kept. Participants in the prospective study were enrolled through a virtual design, were aged roughly 18 to 100 years, and lived in fewer than 30 United States geographic areas. Cohort assignment in the prospective study relied on participant-reported clinical history from a screening survey and a study questionnaire. Recovered participants in ImmuneRACE Cohort 3 were defined by two consecutive negative NP/OP PCR tests, clearance by a healthcare professional, or resolution of symptoms. In the prospective study, mobile phlebotomists collected whole blood, serum and a nasopharyngeal or oropharyngeal swab from each participant. Prospective study participants could optionally give additional blood draws and questionnaires over a roughly 2-month period. Before DNA extraction, prospective study blood samples were shipped either frozen or at room temperature.

TCRbeta CDR3 regions were amplified from genomic DNA by means of the immunoSEQ Assay, a bias-controlled multiplex PCR. The study's processing was this. The number of nucleated cells in each sample was estimated by amplification of reference gene primers within the assay. To quantify the absolute abundance of each unique TCRbeta CDR3 rearrangement, sequence reads were collapsed and filtered. For each sample, productive Simpson clonality was calculated by taking the square root of Simpson's diversity index across productive rearrangements. What TCRdb holds here is the immuneACCESS table cut down to in-frame rearrangements. Part of the clones is not present; checked against another copy, under half of the missing clones reflect an unresolved V gene, and the others are unexplained. V, J and clone size are taken as reported in that table, and D and trimming were inferred from the DNA itself. The sample yields approximately 160,000 clones; over 80% were counted once. Roughly 4.5% of the sample comes from the top ten.

This clonotype was obtained from a woman between 45 and 60 years old who had recovered from COVID-19. Recombination connected TRBV13 to TRBJ1-3, with 8 middle bases fitting TRBD1. What was sequenced was PBMCs or T cells enriched from blood (not recorded which). CDR3 loop: CASSSTDRGSGNTIYF. The sequence in DNA is TGTGCCAGCAGCTCCACCGACAGGGGCTCTGGAAACACCATATATTTT.